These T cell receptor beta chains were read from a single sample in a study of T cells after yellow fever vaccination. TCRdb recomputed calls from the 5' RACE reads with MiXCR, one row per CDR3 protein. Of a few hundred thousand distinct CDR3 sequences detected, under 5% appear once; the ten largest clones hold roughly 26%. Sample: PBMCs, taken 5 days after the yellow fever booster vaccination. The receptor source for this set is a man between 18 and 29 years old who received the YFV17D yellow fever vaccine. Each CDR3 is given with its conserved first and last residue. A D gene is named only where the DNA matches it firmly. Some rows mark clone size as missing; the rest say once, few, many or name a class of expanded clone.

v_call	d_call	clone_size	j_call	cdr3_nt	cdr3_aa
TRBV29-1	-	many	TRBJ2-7	TGCAGCGTTTCGGGGGTAGAGATCTCCTACGAGCAGTACTTC	CSVSGVEISYEQYF
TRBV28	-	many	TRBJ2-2	TGTGCCAGCAGACCAGTTCGTCCCACCGGGGAGCTGTTTTTT	CASRPVRPTGELFF
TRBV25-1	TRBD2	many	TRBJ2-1	TGTGCCAGCAGTGCCTCGGGACTAGCGGTTTACAATGAGCAGTTCTTC	CASSASGLAVYNEQFF
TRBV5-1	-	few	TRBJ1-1	TGCGCCAGCAGCCCTGAACGGGGAAGAGGGAACACTGAAGCTTTCTTT	CASSPERGRGNTEAFF
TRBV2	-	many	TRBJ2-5	TGTGCCAGCAGTGGAGCTCAACAAGAGACCCAGTACTTC	CASSGAQQETQYF
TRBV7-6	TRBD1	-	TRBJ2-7	TGTGCCAGCAGCTTAAGGCCCGGGACAGGGAACGGGGGCGAGCAGTACTTC	CASSLRPGTGNGGEQYF
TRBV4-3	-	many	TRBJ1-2	TGCGCCAGCAGCCAAGATCGACGGCTGTATGGCTACACCTTC	CASSQDRRLYGYTF
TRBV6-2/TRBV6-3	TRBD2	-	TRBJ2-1	TGTGCCAGCAGTTACCCATCTAGCGGGGGAAGGCAATATGAGCAGTTCTTC	CASSYPSSGGRQYEQFF
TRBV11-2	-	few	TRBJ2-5	TGTGCCAGCAGCCCGGTCGGAATTGGGCAGGGAAGTCGGGAGACCCAGTACTTC	CASSPVGIGQGSRETQYF
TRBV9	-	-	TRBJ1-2	TGTGCCAGCAGCGTAGAAGTGGGATCCCGTGGCTACACCTTC	CASSVEVGSRGYTF
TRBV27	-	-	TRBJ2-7	TGTGCCAGCAGGCGCCAGTTAACTACCTACGAGCAGTACTTC	CASRRQLTTYEQYF
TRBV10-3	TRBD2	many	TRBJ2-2	TGTGCCATCACCCCGGGACTAGCCAACACCGGGGAGCTGTTTTTT	CAITPGLANTGELFF
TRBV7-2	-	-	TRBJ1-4	TGTGCCAGCAGCCTTAGGGGGTTTAATGAAAAACTGTTTTTT	CASSLRGFNEKLFF
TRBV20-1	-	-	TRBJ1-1	TGCAGTGCTACTCGGGGGACAATGGTTTTTGGTGAAGCTTTCTTT	CSATRGTMVFGEAFF
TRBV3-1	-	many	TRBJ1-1	TGTGCCAGCAGCTCCGACAGGAGGGGGACTGAAGCTTTCTTT	CASSSDRRGTEAFF
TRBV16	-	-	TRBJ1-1	TGTGCCAGCAGCCAATCCGGGGATTTGAACACTGAAGCTTTCTTT	CASSQSGDLNTEAFF
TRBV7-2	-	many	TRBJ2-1	TGTGCCAATTCCCAGTACTCGCGCGATGAGCAGTTCTTC	CANSQYSRDEQFF
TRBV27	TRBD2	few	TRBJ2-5	TGTGCCAGCAGAATAGCGGGGGCCCGGGAGACCCAGTACTTC	CASRIAGARETQYF
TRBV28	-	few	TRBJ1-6	TGTGCCAGCAGCCGGGCTGGGACTCTCAGCTCCTATAATTCACCCCTCCACTTT	CASSRAGTLSSYNSPLHF
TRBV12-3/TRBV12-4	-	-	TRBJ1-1	TGTGCCAGCAGCACCGGCCGGGGCCACACTGAAGCCTTT	CASSTGRGHTEAF
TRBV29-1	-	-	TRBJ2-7	TGCAGCGTTGGAGACAGGAACAACTACGAGCAGTACTTC	CSVGDRNNYEQYF
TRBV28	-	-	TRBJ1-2	TGTGCCAGCAGTTTATCATTCGAGGGTTCCTATGGCTACACCTTC	CASSLSFEGSYGYTF
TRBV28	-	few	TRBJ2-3	TGTGCCACCCGTAGCACAGATACGCAGTATTTT	CATRSTDTQYF
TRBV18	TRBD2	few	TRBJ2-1	TGTGCCAGCTCATTTAGCGGGGGAATTTCTGGAGAGCAGTTCTTC	CASSFSGGISGEQFF
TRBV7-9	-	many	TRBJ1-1	TGTGCCAGCAGCTTAGTGGGGGGTGGGACCGAAGCTTTCTTT	CASSLVGGGTEAFF
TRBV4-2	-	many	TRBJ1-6	TGTGCCAGCAGCCAAGTGGCGGATTGGGCTTCACCCCTCCACTTT	CASSQVADWASPLHF
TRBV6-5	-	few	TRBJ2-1	TGTGCCAGCAGCCGTAGGCTCGGCTCCTACAATGAGCAGTTCTTC	CASSRRLGSYNEQFF
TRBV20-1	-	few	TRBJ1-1	TGCAAGATCGGGGACACTGAAGCTTTCTTT	CKIGDTEAFF
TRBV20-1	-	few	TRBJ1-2	TGCAGGTACACCGGGACACCTAACTATGGCTACACCTTC	CRYTGTPNYGYTF
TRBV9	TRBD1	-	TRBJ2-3	TGTGCCAGCAGCCCAGACAGGGCATCAGATACGCAGTATTTT	CASSPDRASDTQYF
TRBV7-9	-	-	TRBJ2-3	TGTGCCAGCAGCTTCGAAGGGCCGGGACTTATAGGGGAAGATTCTAGAGATACGCAGTATTTT	CASSFEGPGLIGEDSRDTQYF
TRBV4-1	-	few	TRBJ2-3	TGCGCCAGCAGCCAAGTTACCGGGACTCGGCCAGATACGCAGTATTTT	CASSQVTGTRPDTQYF
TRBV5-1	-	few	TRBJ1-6	TGCGCCAGCAGCCCCTCGGAGGGTTTCCTTTCACCCCTCCACTTT	CASSPSEGFLSPLHF
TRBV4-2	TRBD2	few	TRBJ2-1	TGTGCCAGCAGCCAACTTGCTAGCGGGGGTATGGGCGATGAGCAGTTCTTC	CASSQLASGGMGDEQFF
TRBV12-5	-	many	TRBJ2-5	TGTGCTAGTGCCGTCGGCGGGGGCCGGGGAGAGACCCAGTACTTC	CASAVGGGRGETQYF
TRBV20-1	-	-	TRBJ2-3	TGCAGTGCCAGTTTGCGCACAGCGAGCACAGATACGCAGTATTTT	CSASLRTASTDTQYF
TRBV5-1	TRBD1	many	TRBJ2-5	TGCGCCAGCAGCTCCAATCGGGACAGGAAAAAGACCCAGTACTTC	CASSSNRDRKKTQYF
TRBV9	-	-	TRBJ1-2	TGTGCCAGCAGCCCTAGACAGTCTAATGCCCTCTACACCTTC	CASSPRQSNALYTF
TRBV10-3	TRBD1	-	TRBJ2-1	TGTGCCATCAGGTCCGGGACAGGGAGCAATGAGCAGTTCTTC	CAIRSGTGSNEQFF
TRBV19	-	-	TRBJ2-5	TGTGCCAGTAGTACCTACGGGACGCGCCTCCAAGAGACCCAGTACTTC	CASSTYGTRLQETQYF
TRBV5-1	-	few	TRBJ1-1	TGCGCCAGCAGCTTGGACAGACTGAACACTGAAGCTTTCTTT	CASSLDRLNTEAFF
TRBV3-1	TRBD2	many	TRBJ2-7	TGTGCCAGCAGCCATCAGCGGGGGACCCCCTACGAGCAGTACTTC	CASSHQRGTPYEQYF
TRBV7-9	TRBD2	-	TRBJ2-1	TGTGCCAGCAGTTGGGACGAGGGACTAGCGGGGCTGTTCTTC	CASSWDEGLAGLFF
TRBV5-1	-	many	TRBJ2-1	TGCGCCAGCAGCTTGGCCGGGACGACCTATTACAATGAGCAGTTCTTC	CASSLAGTTYYNEQFF
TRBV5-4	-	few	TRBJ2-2	TGTGCCAGCAGCTTGAAGCTCGCGAACACCGGGGAGCTGTTTTTT	CASSLKLANTGELFF
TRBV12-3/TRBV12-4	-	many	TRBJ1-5	TGTGCCAGCAGGCGCCGACAGGATCAGCCCCAGCATTTT	CASRRRQDQPQHF
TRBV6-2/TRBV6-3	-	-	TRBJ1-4	TGTGCCAGCATCGGGTTTTCTAATGAAAAACTGTTTTTT	CASIGFSNEKLFF